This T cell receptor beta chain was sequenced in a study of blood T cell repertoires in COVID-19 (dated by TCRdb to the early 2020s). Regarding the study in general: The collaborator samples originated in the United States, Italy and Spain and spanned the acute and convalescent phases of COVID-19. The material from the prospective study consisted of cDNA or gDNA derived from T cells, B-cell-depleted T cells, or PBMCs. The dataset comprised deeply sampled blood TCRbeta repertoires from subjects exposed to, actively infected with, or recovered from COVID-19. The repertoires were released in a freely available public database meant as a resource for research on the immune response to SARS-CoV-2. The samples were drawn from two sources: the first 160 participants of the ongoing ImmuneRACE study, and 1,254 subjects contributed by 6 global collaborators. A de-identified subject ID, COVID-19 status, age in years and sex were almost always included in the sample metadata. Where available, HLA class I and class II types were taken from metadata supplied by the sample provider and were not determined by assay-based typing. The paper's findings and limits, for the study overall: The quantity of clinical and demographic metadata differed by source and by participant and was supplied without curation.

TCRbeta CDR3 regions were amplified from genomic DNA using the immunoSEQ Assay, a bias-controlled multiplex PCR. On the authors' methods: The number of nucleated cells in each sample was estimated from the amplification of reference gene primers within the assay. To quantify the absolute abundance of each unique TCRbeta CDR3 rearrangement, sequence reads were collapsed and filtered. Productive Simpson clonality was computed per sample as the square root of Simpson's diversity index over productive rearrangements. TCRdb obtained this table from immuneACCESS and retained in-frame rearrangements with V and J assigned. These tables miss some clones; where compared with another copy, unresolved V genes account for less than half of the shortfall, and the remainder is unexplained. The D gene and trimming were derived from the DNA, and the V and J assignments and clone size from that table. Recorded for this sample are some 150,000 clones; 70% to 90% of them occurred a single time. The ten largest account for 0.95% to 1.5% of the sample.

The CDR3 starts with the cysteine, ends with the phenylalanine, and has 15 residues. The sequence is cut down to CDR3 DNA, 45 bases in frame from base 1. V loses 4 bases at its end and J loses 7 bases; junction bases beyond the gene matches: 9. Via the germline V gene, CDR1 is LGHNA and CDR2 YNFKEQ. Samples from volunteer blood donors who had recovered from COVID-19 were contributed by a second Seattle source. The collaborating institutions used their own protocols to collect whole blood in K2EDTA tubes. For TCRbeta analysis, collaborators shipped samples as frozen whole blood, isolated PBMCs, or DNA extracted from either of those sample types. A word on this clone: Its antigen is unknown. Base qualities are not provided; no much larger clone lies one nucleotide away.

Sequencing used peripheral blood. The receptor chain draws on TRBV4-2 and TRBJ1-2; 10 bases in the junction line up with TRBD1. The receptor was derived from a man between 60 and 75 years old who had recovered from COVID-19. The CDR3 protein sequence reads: CASSLPGQGPGGYTF. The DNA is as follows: TGTGCCAGCAGCCTTCCGGGACAGGGGCCAGGTGGCTACACCTTC.